Sequencing of this TCR beta chain was carried out in a study of blood T cell repertoires in COVID-19. Study information: Specimens from acute and convalescent COVID-19 originated in the United States, Italy and Spain. In each case, the material was cDNA or gDNA derived from T cells, B-cell-depleted T cells, or PBMCs.

Original analysis: Amplification of reference gene primers provided the estimated nucleated cell counts. Method: immunoSEQ multiplex PCR; TCRdb's copy keeps in-frame clones and lacks some. V, J and clone size are those of that table, while D and trimming were read from the DNA. The sample yields roughly 92,000 clones, 85% to 90% seen once. Losses at the gene ends were 3 bases for V and 8 bases for J; bases not matched to a gene: 6. There are 15 residues in the CDR3. The V gene's germline CDR1 is MDHEN and CDR2 SYDVKM. The sequence came from a woman older than 75 with active or convalescent COVID-19. The chain combines TRBV28 with TRBJ1-4; TRBD1 matches 10 bases. Sequenced sample: peripheral blood. The CDR3 coding sequence is TGTGCCAGCAGTTTCCCCGGGACAGGGGACGAAAAACTGTTTTTT. Its protein product is CASSFPGTGDEKLFF. Full variable domain (missing parts from reference TRBV28 and TRBJ1-4): DVKVTQSSRYLVKRTGEKVFLECVQDMDHENMFWYRQDPGLGLRLIYFSYDVKMKEKGDIPEGYSVSREKKERFSLILESASTNQTSMYLCASSFPGTGDEKLFFGSGTQLSVL.